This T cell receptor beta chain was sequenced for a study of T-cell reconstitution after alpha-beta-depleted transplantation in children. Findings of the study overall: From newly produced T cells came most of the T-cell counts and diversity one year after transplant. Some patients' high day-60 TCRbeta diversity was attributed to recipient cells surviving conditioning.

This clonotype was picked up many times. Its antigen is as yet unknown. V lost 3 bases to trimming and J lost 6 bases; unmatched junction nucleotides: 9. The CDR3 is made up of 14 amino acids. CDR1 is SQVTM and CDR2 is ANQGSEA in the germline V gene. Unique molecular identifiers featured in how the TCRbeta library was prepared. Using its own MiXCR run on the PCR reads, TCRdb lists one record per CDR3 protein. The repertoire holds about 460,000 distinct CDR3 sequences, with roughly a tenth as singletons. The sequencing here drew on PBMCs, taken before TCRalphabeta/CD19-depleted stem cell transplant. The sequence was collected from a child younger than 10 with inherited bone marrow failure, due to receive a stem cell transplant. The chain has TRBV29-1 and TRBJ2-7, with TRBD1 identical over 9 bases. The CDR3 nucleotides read TGCAGCGTTGAGGGGACAGGGAGGTTTGTCGAGCAGTACTTC. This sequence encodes CSVEGTGRFVEQYF.